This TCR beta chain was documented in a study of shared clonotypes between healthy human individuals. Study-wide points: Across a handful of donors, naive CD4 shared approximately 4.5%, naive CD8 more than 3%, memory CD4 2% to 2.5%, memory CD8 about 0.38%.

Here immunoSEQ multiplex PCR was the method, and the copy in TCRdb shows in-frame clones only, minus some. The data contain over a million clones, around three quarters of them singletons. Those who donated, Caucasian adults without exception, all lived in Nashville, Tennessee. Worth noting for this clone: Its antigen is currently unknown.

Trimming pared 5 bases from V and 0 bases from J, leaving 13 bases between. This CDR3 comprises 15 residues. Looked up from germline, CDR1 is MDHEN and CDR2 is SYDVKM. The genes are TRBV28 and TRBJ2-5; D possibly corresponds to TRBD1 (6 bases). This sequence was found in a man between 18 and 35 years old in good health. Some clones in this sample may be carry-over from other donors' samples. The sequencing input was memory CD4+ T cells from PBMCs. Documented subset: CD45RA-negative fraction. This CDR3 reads CASSELTGDQETQYF. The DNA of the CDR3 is TGTGCCAGCAGTGAGTTGACAGGAGACCAAGAGACCCAGTACTTC.